This T cell receptor (beta chain) was observed in a study of T cell responses to AZD1222 COVID-19 vaccine. About the research overall: The study pooled second doses at about 4 or about 12 weeks.

Germline V gene lookup returns CDR1 MNHEY and CDR2 SVGEGT. This CDR3 comprises 15 residues. With V trimmed by 3 bases and J by 6 bases, 8 bases remained unmatched. The table came from immunoSEQ multiplex PCR; TCRdb's copy has only in-frame clones and leaves some out. The sample has 95,000 to 110,000 clones, around 92% seen once. Here the sequenced sample was peripheral blood, taken on day 0 of AZD1222 vaccination. The chain has TRBV6-2 or TRBV6-3 and TRBJ1-5; 7 bases agree with TRBD1. The sequence came from an adult in good health. The CDR3 region has the DNA TGTGCCAGCAGTTATACAGGGGTGCTTGGTCAGCCCCAGCATTTT. Translation: CASSYTGVLGQPQHF.